A selection of T cell receptor beta chains follows, all from one sample in a study of blood T cell repertoires in COVID-19. Using immunoSEQ multiplex PCR, the repertoire was profiled, and TCRdb retains in-frame clones only, with some absent. The table lists some 350,000 clones, nearly 90% of them singletons, with 5% to 8.5% in the top ten. The sequencing sample was made of peripheral blood. The receptors shown here come from a man aged 18-30 years with active or convalescent COVID-19. CDR3s include the opening cysteine and the closing phenylalanine or tryptophan. The order of the fields is J gene, V gene, CDR3 protein.

>TRBJ1-1|TRBV6-5
CASGWAGNTEAFF
>TRBJ1-1|TRBV7-9
CASSLSGTGHRNTEAFF
>TRBJ2-7|TRBV7-7
CASSLGPGQNYEQYF
>TRBJ1-2|TRBV4-1
CASSQGVQGVLGYTF
>TRBJ2-7|TRBV18
CASSPGHYEQYF
>TRBJ2-7|TRBV7-9
CASSLQGSAYEQYF
>TRBJ1-1|TRBV6-5
CASLEGQGYTEAFF
>TRBJ2-7|TRBV10-3
CAISESPGQGNRLYEQYF
>TRBJ2-3|TRBV6-5
CASSYSWAGSDTQYF
>TRBJ1-5|TRBV7-8
CASKAGTGRNQPQHF
>TRBJ1-2|TRBV28
CASSLGGPDYGYTF
>TRBJ2-7|TRBV6-5
CASSYTGTDTYEQYF
>TRBJ1-4|TRBV11-2
CASSQWRTNEKLFF
>TRBJ1-6|TRBV5-6
CASSQTPQGGTGGSPLHF
>TRBJ2-4|TRBV28
CASSPRLSNENIQYF
>TRBJ2-7|TRBV27
CASRAGGSYEQYF
>TRBJ2-1|TRBV7-9
CASSLQGTRNSNEQFF
>TRBJ1-1|TRBV5-1
CASRGQGALNTEAFF
>TRBJ1-1|TRBV9
CASSVVSTVNTEAFF
>TRBJ1-3|TRBV19
CASSARTGGSSSGNTIYF
>TRBJ1-6|TRBV11-2
CASSRRTGNSPLHF
>TRBJ1-1|TRBV7-3
CASSSQVNTEAFF
>TRBJ1-5|TRBV9
CASSETPYSNQPQHF
>TRBJ1-6|TRBV28
CASSQGTGNNSPLHF
>TRBJ1-1|TRBV4-2
CASSQERGSEAFF
>TRBJ2-3|TRBV5-6
CASSLLSRGLDTQYF
>TRBJ2-7|TRBV13
CASSLGMGLAGGVDEQYF
>TRBJ2-7|TRBV27
CASSPSSERYEQYF
>TRBJ2-1|TRBV28
CASSLGLNYNEQFF
>TRBJ1-3|TRBV4-1
CASSQESRASGNTIYF
>TRBJ1-6|TRBV6-5
CASRKTRDSPLHF
>TRBJ1-3|TRBV4-1
CASSQDTGEGNTIYF
>TRBJ2-4|TRBV28
CASSLGRGLAKNIQYF
>TRBJ1-4|TRBV19
CASSIQGQTEKLFF
>TRBJ1-4|TRBV7-2
CASSLAVRNNEKLFF
>TRBJ1-6|TRBV28
CASETDRHSPLHF
>TRBJ1-1|TRBV2
CASGTGNKNTEAFF
>TRBJ1-1|TRBV19
CASSMYRTASRAFF
>TRBJ1-1|TRBV2
CASSITGSTEAFF
>TRBJ2-1|TRBV6-5
CASSYSASGYNEQFF
>TRBJ1-2|TRBV3-1/TRBV3-2
CASSQGVTGVGYTF
>TRBJ2-1|TRBV19
CASSVFDRSGNEQFF
>TRBJ2-1|TRBV4-1
CASSQSVGQGGNNEQFF
>TRBJ2-5|TRBV7-2
CASSSGLAGEGETQYF
>TRBJ2-3|TRBV7-2
CASSPPKSGGARTDTQYF
>TRBJ2-7|TRBV18
CASSTGTSPTYEQYF
>TRBJ2-3|TRBV6-2/TRBV6-3
CASSLAGDTQYF
>TRBJ2-1|TRBV21-1
CASFQTGGWHEQFF
>TRBJ1-1|TRBV18
CASSPRQQEVAFF
>TRBJ1-2|TRBV6-1
CASSEATTLVRGYTF
>TRBJ2-5|TRBV7-3
CASSLGLGETQYF
>TRBJ2-5|TRBV29-1
CSVPVQETQYF
>TRBJ1-1|TRBV11-1
CASSLAPGVKPFF
>TRBJ1-6|TRBV30
CAWQGGHNSPLHF
>TRBJ1-4|TRBV5-1
CASSPTSTNEKLFF